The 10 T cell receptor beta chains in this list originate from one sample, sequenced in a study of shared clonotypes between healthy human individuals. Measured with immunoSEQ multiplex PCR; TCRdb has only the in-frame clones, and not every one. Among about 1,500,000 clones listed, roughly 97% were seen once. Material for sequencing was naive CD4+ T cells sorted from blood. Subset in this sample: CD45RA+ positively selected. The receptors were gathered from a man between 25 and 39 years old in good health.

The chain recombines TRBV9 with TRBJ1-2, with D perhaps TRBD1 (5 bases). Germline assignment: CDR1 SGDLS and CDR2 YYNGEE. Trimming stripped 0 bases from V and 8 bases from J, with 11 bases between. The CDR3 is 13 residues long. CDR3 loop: CASSVGSQGGYTF. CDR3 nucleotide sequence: TGTGCCAGCAGCGTAGGCAGCCAGGGAGGCTACACCTTC.

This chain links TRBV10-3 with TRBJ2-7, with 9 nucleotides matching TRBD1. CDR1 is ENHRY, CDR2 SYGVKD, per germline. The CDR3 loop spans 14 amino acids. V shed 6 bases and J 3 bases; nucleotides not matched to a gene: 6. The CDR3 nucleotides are TGTGCCATCAGGGGGACAGGGCAGGGCTACGAGCAGTACTTC. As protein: CAIRGTGQGYEQYF.

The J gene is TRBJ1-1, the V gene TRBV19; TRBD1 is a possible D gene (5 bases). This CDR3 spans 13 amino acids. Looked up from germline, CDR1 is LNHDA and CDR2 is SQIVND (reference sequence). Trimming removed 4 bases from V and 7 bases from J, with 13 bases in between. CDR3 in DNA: TGTGCCAGTAGTACTAGAGGGGCTGGTGAAGCTTTCTTT. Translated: CASSTRGAGEAFF.

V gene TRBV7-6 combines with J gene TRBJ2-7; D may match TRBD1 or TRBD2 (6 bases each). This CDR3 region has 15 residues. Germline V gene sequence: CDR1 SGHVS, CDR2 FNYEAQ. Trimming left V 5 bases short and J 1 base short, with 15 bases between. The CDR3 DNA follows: TGTGCCAGCAGCCGCACGCGGGACACTTCCTACGAGCAGTACTTC. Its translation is CASSRTRDTSYEQYF. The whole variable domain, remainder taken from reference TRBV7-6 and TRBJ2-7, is GAGVSQSPRYKVTKRGQDVALRCDPISGHVSLYWYRQALGQGPEFLTYFNYEAQQDKSGLPNDRFSAERPEGSISTLTIQRTEQRDSAMYRCASSRTRDTSYEQYFGPGTRLTVT.

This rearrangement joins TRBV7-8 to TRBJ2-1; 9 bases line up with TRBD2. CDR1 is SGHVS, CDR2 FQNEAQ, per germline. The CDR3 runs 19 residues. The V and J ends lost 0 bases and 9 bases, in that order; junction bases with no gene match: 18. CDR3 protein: CASSLASRLGTSFIFEQFF. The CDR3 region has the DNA TGTGCCAGCAGCTTAGCGTCGCGGTTGGGGACTAGCTTTATTTTTGAGCAGTTCTTC.

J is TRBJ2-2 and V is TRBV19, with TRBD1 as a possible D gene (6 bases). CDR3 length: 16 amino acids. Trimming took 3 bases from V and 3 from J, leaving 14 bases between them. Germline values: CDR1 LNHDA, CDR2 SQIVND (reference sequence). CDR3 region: CASSISQGSYTGELFF. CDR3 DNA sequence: TGTGCCAGTAGTATTAGTCAGGGGTCCTACACCGGGGAGCTGTTTTTT.

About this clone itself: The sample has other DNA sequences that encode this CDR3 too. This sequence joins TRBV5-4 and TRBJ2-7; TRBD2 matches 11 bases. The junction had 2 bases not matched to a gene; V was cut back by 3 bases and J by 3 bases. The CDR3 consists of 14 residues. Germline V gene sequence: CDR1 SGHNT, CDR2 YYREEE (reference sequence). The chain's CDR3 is CASSSGTSGYEQYF. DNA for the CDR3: TGTGCCAGCAGCTCCGGGACTAGCGGCTACGAGCAGTACTTC.

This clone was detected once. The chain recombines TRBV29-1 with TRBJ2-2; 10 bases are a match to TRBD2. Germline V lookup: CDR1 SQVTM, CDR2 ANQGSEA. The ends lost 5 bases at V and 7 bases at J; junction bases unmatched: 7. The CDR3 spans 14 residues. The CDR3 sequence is CSVTSGAWGGELFF. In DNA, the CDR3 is TGCAGCGTTACTAGCGGGGCCTGGGGCGGGGAGCTGTTTTTT.

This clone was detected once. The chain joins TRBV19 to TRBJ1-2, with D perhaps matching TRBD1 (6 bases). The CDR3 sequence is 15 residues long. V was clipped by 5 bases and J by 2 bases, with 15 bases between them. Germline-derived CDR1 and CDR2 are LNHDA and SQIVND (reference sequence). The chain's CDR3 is CASSPTRTENYGYTF. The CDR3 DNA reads TGTGCCAGTAGTCCCACCCGGACAGAAAACTATGGCTACACCTTC.

This chain's CDR3 is CASSFPGQLAKNIQYF. As DNA, the CDR3 is TGCGCCAGCAGCTTTCCGGGCCAACTAGCCAAAAACATTCAGTACTTC. This sequence joins TRBV4-3 and TRBJ2-4; D is undetermined. The CDR3 totals 16 residues. V was shortened by 5 bases and J by 0 bases, with 14 bases between the two germline ends. Looked up from germline, CDR1 is LGHNA and CDR2 is YSLEER.